These 4 T cell receptor beta chains originate from one sample sequenced in a study of blood T cell repertoires in COVID-19. Sequencing used immunoSEQ multiplex PCR; TCRdb keeps in-frame clones, though not all of them. The sample lists about 130,000 clones, about 86% occurring once. Input material: peripheral blood. These receptor sequences come from a woman older than 75 with acute or convalescent COVID-19.

This CDR3 reads CASSEEFGTGFEKLFF. The CDR3 nucleotides are TGTGCCAGCAGTGAAGAGTTTGGGACAGGGTTTGAAAAACTGTTTTTT. The chain links TRBV2 to TRBJ1-4; 9 positions agree with TRBD1. The junction had 7 bases not matched to a gene; V was cut back by 1 base and J by 7 bases. CDR3 size: 16 residues. The germline CDR1 and CDR2 sequences are SNHLY and FYNNEI.

The chain carries TRBV7-9 and TRBJ1-4, with D unclear. CDR1 is SEHNR and CDR2 is FQNEAQ in the germline V gene (reference sequence). V lost 5 bases and J 8 bases, leaving 6 bases between the germline ends. There are 11 residues in the CDR3. CDR3 loop: CASSPREKLFF. In nucleotides, the CDR3 is TGTGCCAGCAGCCCCAGGGAAAAACTGTTTTTT.

This clone has a single count. The genes are TRBV3-1 (or the pseudogene TRBV3-2) and TRBJ2-1, with 8 bases fitting TRBD1. The CDR3 spans 15 residues. CDR1 is LGHDT, CDR2 YNNKEL, per germline (reference sequence). After removal of 1 base from V and 9 bases from J, the junction contained 8 bases not matched to a gene. CDR3 loop: CASSQGPSGGSEQFF. CDR3 nucleotide sequence: TGTGCCAGCAGCCAAGGTCCTTCAGGGGGCAGTGAGCAGTTCTTC.

CDR3 protein: CASSFVPGGNQPQHF. DNA for the CDR3: TGTGCCAGCAGTTTCGTGCCGGGGGGCAATCAGCCCCAGCATTTT. The chain couples TRBV27 to TRBJ1-5, with D perhaps TRBD1 (5 bases). V was pared by 3 bases and J by 2 bases, with 11 bases between. CDR1 is MNHEY, CDR2 SMNVEV, per germline (reference sequence). The CDR3 sequence is 15 residues long.